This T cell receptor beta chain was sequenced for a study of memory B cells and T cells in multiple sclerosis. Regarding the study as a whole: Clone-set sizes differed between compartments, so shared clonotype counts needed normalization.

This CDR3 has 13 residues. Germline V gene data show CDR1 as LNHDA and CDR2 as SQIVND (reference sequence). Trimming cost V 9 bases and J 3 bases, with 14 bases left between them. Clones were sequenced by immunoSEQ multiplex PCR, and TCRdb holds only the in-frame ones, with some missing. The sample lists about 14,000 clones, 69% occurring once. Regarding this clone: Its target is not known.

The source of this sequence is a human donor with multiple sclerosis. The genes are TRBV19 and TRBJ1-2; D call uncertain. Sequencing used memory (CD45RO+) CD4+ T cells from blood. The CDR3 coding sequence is TGTGCCAGCTACGGGCTGGGAGACTATGGCTACACCTTC. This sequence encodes CASYGLGDYGYTF.